The 14 T cell receptor beta chains in this list originate from one sample, sequenced in a study of glioma-infiltrating T cells. Using RNA template, CDR3s of TCR alpha and beta were amplified with iRepertoire arm-PCR. Each CDR3 protein gets one entry after TCRdb re-called the multiplex PCR reads with MiXCR. The sample has 150,000 to 200,000 distinct CDR3 sequences, about 32% seen once. Sample: glioma tissue, nonneoplastic brain tissue, or PBMCs (not recorded which). These receptor sequences come from a human donor with low-grade glioma or glioblastoma, undergoing nonglioma brain surgery, or in good health (not recorded which).

This clonotype was counted ten times or more. The chain recombines TRBV12-3 or TRBV12-4 with TRBJ2-3; TRBD2 agrees at 12 bases. V trimming: 7 bases; J trimming: 3 bases; junction bases outside the gene matches: 8. The CDR3 runs to 16 residues. The CDR3 region has the DNA TGTGCCAGCACCCCTAGCGGGAGGGCCGGTACAGATACGCAGTATTTT. Amino acid sequence: CASTPSGRAGTDTQYF.

In this sample, this clonotype turned up many times. V usage is TRBV28 and J usage is TRBJ2-7; 8 bases agree with TRBD2. The CDR3 loop spans 12 amino acids. CDR1 is MDHEN, CDR2 SYDVKM, per germline. V lost 8 bases and J lost 5; bases outside the gene matches: 5. The CDR3 region is CASYSGNDEQYF. The CDR3 bases are TGTGCCAGCTATAGCGGGAATGACGAGCAGTACTTC.

This chain links TRBV27 with TRBJ2-1; 9 bases are a match to TRBD2. This CDR3 contains 17 residues. The trim removed 6 bases at V and 8 bases at J, leaving 17 bases unmatched. Germline CDR1 MNHEY, CDR2 SMNVEV (reference sequence). The DNA of the CDR3 is TGTGCCAGCAGCCAAGATCTTGGGACTAGCAGTGGGGATGAGCAGTTCTTC. As protein: CASSQDLGTSSGDEQFF.

There are many counts of this clonotype. The CDR3 spells CSADQVSGTSYNEQFF. The CDR3 coding sequence is TGCAGTGCTGACCAAGTGTCCGGGACTTCCTACAATGAGCAGTTCTTC. The rearrangement uses TRBV20-1 and TRBJ2-1, with TRBD2 as a possible D gene (6 bases). Trimming left V 5 bases short and J 1 base short, with 18 bases between. Germline CDR1 DFQATT, CDR2 SNEGSKA (reference sequence). The CDR3 is 16 amino acids.

The chain combines TRBV7-2 with TRBJ2-7; the D call may be TRBD1 or TRBD2 (5 bases each). This CDR3 comprises 17 residues. Germline CDR1 SGHTA, CDR2 FQGNSA. V lost 1 base to trimming and J lost 2 bases, with 18 bases between them. The CDR3 nucleotides read TGTGCCAGCAGCTTAGTAGGAGGTGCAGGGACCGCCTACGAGCAGTACTTC. It is translated as CASSLVGGAGTAYEQYF.

This clonotype turned up a few times. This chain connects TRBV12-3 or TRBV12-4 to TRBJ2-1; D not resolved. The CDR3 runs to 14 residues. V was shortened by 4 bases and J by 8 bases, with 15 bases between the two germline ends. The chain's CDR3 is CASSYEMSSYEQFF. CDR3 DNA: TGTGCCAGCAGTTATGAAATGTCTAGTTATGAGCAGTTCTTC.

The chain couples TRBV4-2 to TRBJ2-5; D possibly uses TRBD1 or TRBD2 (6 bases each). V was cut by 1 base and J by 3 bases, with 18 bases left in between. This CDR3 has 17 amino acids. Per the germline V gene, CDR1 is LGHNA and CDR2 is YNFKEQ. CDR3 residues: CASSQVGGRGNKETQYF. CDR3 bases: TGTGCCAGCAGCCAAGTGGGAGGCAGGGGTAATAAAGAGACCCAGTACTTC.

Ten or more counts support this clonotype. The chain has TRBV2 and TRBJ2-7; D possibly corresponds to TRBD2 (6 bases). Germline assignment: CDR1 SNHLY and CDR2 FYNNEI. Trimming left V 4 bases short and J 2 bases short, with 15 bases between. This CDR3 contains 15 residues. The CDR3 loop is CASSVGSGLPYEQYF. CDR3 DNA sequence: TGTGCCAGCAGTGTAGGTAGCGGACTACCCTACGAGCAGTACTTC.

CDR3 loop: CSVSRDNYEQYF. DNA for the CDR3: TGCAGTGTGTCACGGGACAACTACGAGCAGTACTTC. J is TRBJ2-7 and V is TRBV20-1; perhaps TRBD1 as D (6 bases). V lost 7 bases to trimming and J lost 3 bases, with 13 bases between them. CDR3 length equals 12 residues. CDR1 DFQATT and CDR2 SNEGSKA come from the germline V gene (reference sequence).

Comments on this clonotype: A much larger clone differs from this one at a single base, so this may be a read error. The chain employs TRBV3-1 and TRBJ1-1; 7 bases fit TRBD1. Germline-derived CDR1 and CDR2 are LGHDT and YNNKEL (reference sequence). The CDR3 contains 14 residues. The chain's CDR3 is CAGSPYRGSTEAFF. As DNA, the CDR3 is TGTGCCGGCAGCCCCTACAGGGGAAGCACTGAAGCTTTCTTT.

Regarding this clonotype: Being one base from a much bigger clone, this may be a read error. This sequence joins TRBV19 and TRBJ1-1; D is undetermined. V dropped 3 bases and J dropped 4 bases, with 9 bases sitting between them. This CDR3 has 13 residues. Germline values: CDR1 LNHDA, CDR2 SQIVND (reference sequence). The CDR3 sequence: CASSISESTEAFF. CDR3 nucleotide sequence: TGTGCCAGTAGTATTTCAGAGAGCACTGAAGCTTTCTTT.

This clonotype was counted a few times. The gene calls are TRBV2 and TRBJ2-5, with a tentative D call TRBD1 (5 bases). Per the germline V gene, CDR1 is SNHLY and CDR2 is FYNNEI. This CDR3 spans 13 amino acids. Trimming removed 6 bases at V and 2 bases at J, with 10 bases between. CDR3 region: CASRLDSQETQYF. In DNA, the CDR3 is TGTGCCAGCAGGTTAGACAGTCAAGAGACCCAGTACTTC.

The gene calls are TRBV24-1 and TRBJ2-5; possible D gene TRBD1, 5 bases. CDR3 size: 16 residues. Germline V gene data show CDR1 as KGHDR and CDR2 as SFDVKD. Trimming pared 0 bases from V and 1 base from J, leaving 11 bases between. The CDR3 protein is CATSDLRGGIQETQYF. The CDR3 region has the DNA TGTGCCACCAGTGATTTGAGGGGCGGAATCCAAGAGACCCAGTACTTC.

A remark on this clonotype: This could be a read error, since a much larger clone is one nucleotide away. V usage is TRBV7-8 and J usage is TRBJ2-4, with TRBD2 matching 7 bases. The germline gives CDR1 SGHVS, CDR2 FQNEAQ. This CDR3 region has 16 residues. V trimming: 5 bases; J trimming: 0 bases; junction bases outside the gene matches: 7. The CDR3 nucleotides read TGTGCCAGCAGCCGAAGGGACTATAAAGCCAAAAACATTCAGTACTTC. Its translation is CASSRRDYKAKNIQYF.